A selection of T cell receptor beta chains follows, all from one sample in a study of CD8+ T cells in alopecia areata. This table comes from immunoSEQ multiplex PCR, and its TCRdb copy is limited to in-frame clones, with some not included. The data hold more than 200,000 clones, with 43% observed a single time. The sample consisted of CD4+ T cells sorted from blood, taken at approximately week 39, from a patient treated with tofacitinib. All receptors come from a human donor with alopecia areata. Both conserved end residues are part of each CDR3. Fields, in order: D gene, V gene, clone size, J gene, CDR3 protein, CDR3 DNA. D genes are given only for firm matches. Clone size appears in some rows only: once, few, many, or a class for an expanded clone.

>.|TRBV18|.|TRBJ2-7
CASSLRYEQYF
TGTGCCAGCTCACTCCGCTACGAGCAGTACTTC
>.|TRBV30|.|TRBJ2-1
CAWSPGAMKFF
TGTGCCTGGAGCCCCGGAGCCATGAAGTTCTTC
>.|TRBV14|few|TRBJ2-3
CASRPQGDTQYF
TGTGCCAGCAGACCACAGGGAGATACGCAGTATTTT
>.|TRBV11-2|few|TRBJ2-7
CASSMDTYEQYF
TGTGCCAGCAGCATGGACACCTACGAGCAGTACTTC
>TRBD2|TRBV2|few|TRBJ2-3
CAITTSGASTDTQYF
TGTGCCATCACGACTAGCGGCGCTAGCACAGATACGCAGTATTTT
>.|TRBV29-1|few|TRBJ2-7
CSVASPTDYEQYF
TGCAGCGTTGCCAGTCCCACAGACTACGAGCAGTACTTC
>TRBD2|TRBV6-5|few|TRBJ2-5
CASSRLAERKTQYF
TGTGCCAGCAGTCGACTAGCGGAACGGAAGACCCAGTACTTC
>.|TRBV2|.|TRBJ1-1
CASRAENTEAFF
TGTGCCAGCAGGGCAGAGAACACTGAAGCTTTCTTT
>.|TRBV29-1|few|TRBJ1-2
CSVAGSGYGYTF
TGCAGCGTTGCCGGGTCTGGCTATGGCTACACCTTC
>TRBD1|TRBV5-4|.|TRBJ2-6
CASSDRVLPSGANVLTF
TGTGCCAGCAGCGACAGGGTGCTCCCCTCTGGGGCCAACGTCCTGACTTTC
>TRBD2|TRBV30|.|TRBJ2-7
CAWSKERDSYEQYF
TGTGCCTGGAGTAAGGAGCGGGACTCCTACGAGCAGTACTTC
>.|TRBV9|.|TRBJ2-2
CASSVAPNTGELFF
TGTGCCAGCAGCGTAGCCCCGAACACCGGGGAGCTGTTTTTT
>.|TRBV19|.|TRBJ1-5
CASSLVDPNQPQHF
TGTGCCAGTAGCCTCGTAGACCCCAATCAGCCCCAGCATTTT
>.|TRBV7-3|few|TRBJ2-2
CASRRQANTGELFF
TGTGCCAGCAGGCGGCAAGCGAACACCGGGGAGCTGTTTTTT
>.|TRBV2|few|TRBJ2-7
CASRVGLAYEQYF
TGTGCCAGCAGAGTTGGTCTTGCCTACGAGCAGTACTTC
>.|TRBV13|.|TRBJ2-5
CASSPDRQETQYF
TGTGCCAGCAGTCCGGACAGACAAGAGACCCAGTACTTC
>TRBD1|TRBV5-1|.|TRBJ1-1
CASSNTGDTEAFF
TGCGCCAGCAGCAACACAGGGGACACTGAAGCTTTCTTT
>.|TRBV20-1|.|TRBJ2-1
CSARDGRSQFF
TGCAGTGCTAGAGATGGGCGGTCGCAGTTCTTC
>.|TRBV10-1|.|TRBJ2-3
CASSSSRTGSDTQYF
TGCGCCAGCAGTAGTTCGAGGACGGGTTCAGATACGCAGTATTTT
>.|TRBV9|.|TRBJ2-7
CASSVALGYEQYF
TGTGCCAGCAGCGTAGCTCTAGGGTACGAGCAGTACTTC
>TRBD2|TRBV5-1|few|TRBJ2-5
CASSLEASGRETQYF
TGCGCCAGCAGCTTGGAGGCTAGCGGGAGAGAGACCCAGTACTTC
>TRBD2|TRBV30|.|TRBJ2-3
CAWTGTSGLPANF
TGTGCCTGGACGGGAACTAGCGGTCTTCCGGCAAATTTT
>.|TRBV7-9|.|TRBJ2-1
CASSSIKRSSYNEQFF
TGTGCCAGCAGCTCAATTAAGCGGAGCTCCTACAATGAGCAGTTCTTC
>TRBD1|TRBV19|few|TRBJ2-1
CASRKDRSYNEQFF
TGTGCCAGTAGGAAGGACAGGAGCTACAATGAGCAGTTCTTC
>.|TRBV10-1|.|TRBJ2-5
CASSDPRVGQETQYF
TGCGCCAGCAGTGACCCCAGGGTGGGTCAAGAGACCCAGTACTTC
>TRBD1|TRBV6-5|.|TRBJ1-2
CASSRGQGAAEGYTF
TGTGCCAGCAGCCGGGGACAGGGGGCGGCGGAAGGCTACACCTTC
>.|TRBV4-1|.|TRBJ2-6
CASTAGGKGANVLTF
TGCGCCAGCACCGCAGGTGGAAAAGGGGCCAACGTCCTGACTTTC